This T cell receptor (beta chain) was profiled in a study of PD-1 blockade in classical Hodgkin lymphoma. Here immunoSEQ multiplex PCR was the method, and the copy in TCRdb shows in-frame clones only, minus some. The repertoire includes around 70,000 clones, 71% of them detected once, and roughly 9.1% sits in the top ten. V gave up 6 bases and J gave up 2 bases, with 11 bases separating them. Germline V gene lookup returns CDR1 SGHNT and CDR2 YYREEE (reference sequence). There are 13 residues in the CDR3. Every patient had relapsed following autologous stem cell transplantation, and cohorts differed in brentuximab vedotin exposure.

The TCR was taken from a human donor with classical Hodgkin lymphoma. Sequences were derived from peripheral blood mononuclear cells (PBMCs), sampled before the second cycle of nivolumab. This rearrangement joins TRBV5-4 to TRBJ2-5; the D is unclear. CDR3 DNA sequence: TGTGCCAGCACCACACCCCCACAAGAGACCCAGTACTTC. It specifies CASTTPPQETQYF.